This entry describes one T cell receptor (beta chain). Its antigen target is currently unknown. Base-call qualities are not available, and no considerably larger clone is one nucleotide away. These data are taken from a study of blood T cell repertoires in COVID-19 (TCRdb year 2020). With regard to the full study: Collaborator samples came from the United States, Italy and Spain and covered acute and convalescent phases of COVID-19. The material from the prospective study consisted of cDNA or gDNA derived from T cells, B-cell-depleted T cells, or PBMCs. The dataset comprised deeply sampled blood TCRbeta repertoires from subjects exposed to, actively infected with, or recovered from COVID-19. A freely available public database, intended as a resource for researchers studying the immune response to SARS-CoV-2, is where the repertoires were released. The samples were drawn from two sources: the first 160 participants of the ongoing ImmuneRACE study, and 950 to 1,500 subjects contributed by 6 global collaborators. A de-identified subject ID, COVID-19 status, age in years and sex were almost always included in the sample metadata. Where available, HLA class I and class II types were obtained from metadata supplied by the sample provider rather than from assay-based typing. Overall study outcomes, separate from this receptor: The quantity of clinical and demographic metadata differed by source and by participant and was supplied without curation.

The collaborating institutions used their own protocols to collect whole blood in K2EDTA tubes. For TCRbeta analysis, collaborator samples were shipped as frozen whole blood, as isolated PBMCs, or as DNA extracted from either sample type. TCRbeta CDR3 regions were amplified from genomic DNA by means of the immunoSEQ Assay, a bias-controlled multiplex PCR. The authors' pipeline ran thus. Within the assay, amplification of reference gene primers was used to estimate how many nucleated cells each sample contained. Sequence reads were collapsed and filtered to measure the absolute abundance of every unique TCRbeta CDR3 rearrangement. For each sample, productive Simpson clonality was calculated by taking the square root of Simpson's diversity index across productive rearrangements. TCRdb limited this immuneACCESS table to in-frame rearrangements with V and J called. A share of clones is missing; checked studies link under half to unresolved V genes, and the rest is unexplained. V, J and clone size are taken as reported in that table, and D and trimming were inferred from the DNA itself. Here the sample has more than 130,000 clones; around nine tenths occur a single time. 3.5% to 4.5% of the sample goes to the ten largest clones.

Per the germline V gene, SQVTM is the CDR1 and ANQGSEA is the CDR2. The CDR3 runs 14 residues from the cysteine to the phenylalanine. Just CDR3 DNA is preserved here, 42 bases in frame from base 1. Clipping removes 7 bases from V and 6 bases from J, with 5 as the unmatched junction base count. The clonotype originates from a middle-aged woman with acute or convalescent COVID-19. Sequencing input: peripheral blood. The rearranged segments are TRBV29-1 and TRBJ2-3, with 15 middle bases fitting TRBD2. The nucleotide sequence reads TGCAGCGCAGGACTAGCGGGGGGGGCGGATACGCAGTATTTT. This translates into CSAGLAGGADTQYF.